This TCR beta chain is from a study of T cells in Graves' hyperthyroidism and ophthalmopathy. RNA transcripts provided the source from which TCR beta CDR3 regions were amplified. Researchers ran a first-round RT-PCR on the TCR CDR3 using the HTBI primer set. TCRdb passed the multiplex PCR reads through MiXCR, listing each CDR3 protein once. The table includes 300,000 to 400,000 distinct CDR3 sequences, approximately 18% detected once. Germline CDR1 reads MNHEY; CDR2 reads SMNVEV (reference sequence). The V end lost 1 base, the J end lost 1 base, and 8 bases lay between the germline ends. The CDR3 consists of 14 residues. This clonotype occurred many times.

The sample comprised blood. The TCR was taken from a woman in her forties or fifties with Graves' hyperthyroidism. The chain employs TRBV27 and TRBJ2-7; D call uncertain. CDR3: CASSLYPLSYEQYF. In nucleotides, the CDR3 is TGTGCCAGCAGTTTATACCCTCTTTCCTACGAGCAGTACTTC.